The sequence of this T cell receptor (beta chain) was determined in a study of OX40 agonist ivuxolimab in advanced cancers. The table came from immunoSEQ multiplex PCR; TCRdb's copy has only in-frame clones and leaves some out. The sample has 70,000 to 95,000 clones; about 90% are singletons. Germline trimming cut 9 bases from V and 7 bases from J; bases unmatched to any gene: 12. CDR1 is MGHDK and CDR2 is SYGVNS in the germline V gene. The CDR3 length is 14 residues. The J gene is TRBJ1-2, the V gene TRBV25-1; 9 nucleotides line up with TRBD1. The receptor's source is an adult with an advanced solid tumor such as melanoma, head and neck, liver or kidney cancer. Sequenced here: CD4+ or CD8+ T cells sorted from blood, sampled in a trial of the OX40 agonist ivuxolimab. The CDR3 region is CASGTRDRACGYTF. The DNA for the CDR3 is TGTGCCAGTGGGACCCGGGACAGGGCTTGTGGCTACACCTTC.